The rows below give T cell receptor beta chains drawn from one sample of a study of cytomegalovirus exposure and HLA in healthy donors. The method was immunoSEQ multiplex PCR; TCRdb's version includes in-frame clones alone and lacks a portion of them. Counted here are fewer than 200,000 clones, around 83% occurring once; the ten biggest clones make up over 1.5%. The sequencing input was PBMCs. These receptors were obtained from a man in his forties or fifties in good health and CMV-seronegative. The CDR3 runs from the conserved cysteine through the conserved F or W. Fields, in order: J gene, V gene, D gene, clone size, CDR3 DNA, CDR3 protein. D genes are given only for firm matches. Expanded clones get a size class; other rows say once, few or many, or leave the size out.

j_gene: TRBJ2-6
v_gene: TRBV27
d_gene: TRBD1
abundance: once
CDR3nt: TGTGCCAGCGCCCCAGATGATAGACAGGGTTACACTGGGGCCAACGTCCTGACTTTC
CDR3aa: CASAPDDRQGYTGANVLTF

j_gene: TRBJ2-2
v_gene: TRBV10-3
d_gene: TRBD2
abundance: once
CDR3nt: TGTGCCATCAGGAGGGGACTAGCGGCGAACACCGGGGAGCTGTTTTTT
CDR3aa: CAIRRGLAANTGELFF

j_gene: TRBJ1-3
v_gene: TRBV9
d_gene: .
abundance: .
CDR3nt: TGTGCCAGCAGCGTAGCTACTGTGGGGAGCTCTGGAAACACCATATATTTT
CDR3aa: CASSVATVGSSGNTIYF

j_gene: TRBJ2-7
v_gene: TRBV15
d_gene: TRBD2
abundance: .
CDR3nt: TGTGCCACCAGCAGAGACCTAGCGGGGGGCGGGCGGGAGCAGTACTTC
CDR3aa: CATSRDLAGGGREQYF

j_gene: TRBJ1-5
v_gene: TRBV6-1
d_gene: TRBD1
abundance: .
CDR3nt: TGTGCCAGCAGTGCGACAGGGAGACAGCCCCAGCATTTT
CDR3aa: CASSATGRQPQHF

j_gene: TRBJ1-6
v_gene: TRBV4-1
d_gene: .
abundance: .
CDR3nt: TGCGCCAGCAACCCGGCGGGAACGGAGTCCAATTCACCCCTCCACTTT
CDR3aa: CASNPAGTESNSPLHF

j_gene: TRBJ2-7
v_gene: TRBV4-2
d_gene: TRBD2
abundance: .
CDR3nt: TGTGCCAGCAGCCAGATTAGCGGGGGGGGCTCCTACGAGCAGTACTTC
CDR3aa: CASSQISGGGSYEQYF

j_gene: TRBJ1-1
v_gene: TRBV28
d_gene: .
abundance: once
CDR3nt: TGTGCCAGCAGTTTATCGGTCGCTGAAGCTTTCTTT
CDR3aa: CASSLSVAEAFF

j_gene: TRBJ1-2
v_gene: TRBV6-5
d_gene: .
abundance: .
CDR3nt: TGTGCCAGCAGTTACCGGAAGGACAGCTTCTATGGCTACACCTTC
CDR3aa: CASSYRKDSFYGYTF

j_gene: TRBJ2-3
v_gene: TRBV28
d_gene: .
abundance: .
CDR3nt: TGTGCCACCTTGGAGGCTAACACAGATACGCAGTATTTT
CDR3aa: CATLEANTDTQYF

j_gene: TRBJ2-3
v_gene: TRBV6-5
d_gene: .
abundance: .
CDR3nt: TGTGCCAGCAGTTACTTTTTCGACTTCAGCCCAGATACGCAGTATTTT
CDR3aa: CASSYFFDFSPDTQYF

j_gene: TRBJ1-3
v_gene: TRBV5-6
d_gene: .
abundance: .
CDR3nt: TGTGCCAGCAGCTTGTACAGAAACACCATATATTTT
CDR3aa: CASSLYRNTIYF

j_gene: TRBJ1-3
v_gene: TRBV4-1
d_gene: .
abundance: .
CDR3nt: TGCGCCAGCAGCCAAGAGACGCGGGGAAACACCATATATTTT
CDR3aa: CASSQETRGNTIYF

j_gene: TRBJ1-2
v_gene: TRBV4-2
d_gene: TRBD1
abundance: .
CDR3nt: TGTGCCAGCAGCCCGGGACAGGGACATTATGGCTACACCTTC
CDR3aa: CASSPGQGHYGYTF

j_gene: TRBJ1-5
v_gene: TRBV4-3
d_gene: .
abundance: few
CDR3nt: TGCGCCAGCAGCCAATTCCGAGGCCAGCCCCAGCATTTT
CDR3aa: CASSQFRGQPQHF

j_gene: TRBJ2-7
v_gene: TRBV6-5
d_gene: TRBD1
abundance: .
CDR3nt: TGTGCCAGCACCGCAGGGGGCGAGCAGTACTTC
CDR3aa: CASTAGGEQYF

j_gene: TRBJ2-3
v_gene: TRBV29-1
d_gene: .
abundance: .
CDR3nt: TGCAGCGTTGGGTTCGGGGGCACAGATACGCAGTATTTT
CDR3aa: CSVGFGGTDTQYF

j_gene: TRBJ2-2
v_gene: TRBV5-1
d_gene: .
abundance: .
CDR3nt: TGCGCCAGCAGCTTGGCACAGGATTTGGGGGAGCTGTTTTTT
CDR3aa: CASSLAQDLGELFF

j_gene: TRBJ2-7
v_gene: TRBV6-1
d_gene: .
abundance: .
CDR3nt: TGTGCCAGCAGTGAAGGGGGCAGATTAGGGTACGAGCAGTACTTC
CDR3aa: CASSEGGRLGYEQYF

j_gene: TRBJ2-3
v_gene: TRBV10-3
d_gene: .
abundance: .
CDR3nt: TGTGCCATCAGTGAGTTGGGGACTGACACAGATACGCAGTATTTT
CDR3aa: CAISELGTDTDTQYF

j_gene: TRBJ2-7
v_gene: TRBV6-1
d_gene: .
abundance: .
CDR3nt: TGTGCCAGCACCGGGAGCTCCTACGAGCAGTACTTC
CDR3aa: CASTGSSYEQYF

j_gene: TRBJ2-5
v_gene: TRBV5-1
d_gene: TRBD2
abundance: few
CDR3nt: TGCGCCAGCAGCTTTAGCGCTAGCGGGGTCCAAGAGACCCAGTACTTC
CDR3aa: CASSFSASGVQETQYF

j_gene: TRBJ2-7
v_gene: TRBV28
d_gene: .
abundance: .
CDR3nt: TGTGCCAGCAGTCCAACAGGGCTATCCTACGAGCAGTACTTC
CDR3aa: CASSPTGLSYEQYF

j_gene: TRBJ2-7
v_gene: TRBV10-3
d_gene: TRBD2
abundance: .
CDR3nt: TGTGCCATCAGTGAGTCTGGCGGGGGGCCATACGAGCAGTACTTC
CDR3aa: CAISESGGGPYEQYF